Listed below are T cell receptor beta chains from one sample, sequenced in a study of shared clonotypes between healthy human individuals. Profiled with immunoSEQ multiplex PCR; TCRdb holds only in-frame clones, not every one. The repertoire has roughly 500,000 clones, 79% of them found once; the top ten carry around 13%. Sequencing was carried out using PBMCs. The receptor source for this set is a woman between 35 and 50 years old in good health. Some clones in this sample may be carry-over from other donors' samples. CDR3s include the opening cysteine and the closing phenylalanine or tryptophan. The D gene is left open where the match is weak. Not every row has a clone size; where given, it reads once, few, many or a size class.

V	size	D	J	DNA	CDR3
TRBV5-1	NA	NA	TRBJ1-1	TGCGCCAGCAGCAGGGAACAGGCCCGGCGGGACACTGAAGCTTTCTTT	CASSREQARRDTEAFF
TRBV7-9	NA	TRBD2	TRBJ2-5	TGTGCCAGCAGCGAAGGGACTAGCGGGAGCCTGGGAGAGCAGTACTTC	CASSEGTSGSLGEQYF
TRBV7-9	few	NA	TRBJ1-5	TGTGCCAGCAGCTTTGAAAGCAATCAGCCCCAGCATTTT	CASSFESNQPQHF
TRBV5-1	NA	NA	TRBJ2-3	TGCGCCAGCAGCTTCAACGTGGCGTCAGATACGCAGTATTTT	CASSFNVASDTQYF
TRBV19	NA	NA	TRBJ1-2	TGTGCCAGTAGTAGGGCAGGAAATTATGGCTACACCTTC	CASSRAGNYGYTF
TRBV6-5	NA	TRBD1	TRBJ2-7	TGTGCCAGCAGTTACTCGAGCAGGGGGCCCGACGAGCAGTACTTC	CASSYSSRGPDEQYF
TRBV7-3	NA	NA	TRBJ2-2	TGTGCCAGCAGCCCAGGGACTCATAACACCGGGGAGCTGTTTTTT	CASSPGTHNTGELFF
TRBV7-6	NA	NA	TRBJ2-7	TGTGCCAGCAGCTTAGCTTCGGGAGTTTACGAGCAGTACTTC	CASSLASGVYEQYF
TRBV5-1	NA	TRBD2	TRBJ2-7	TGCGCCAGCAGCTTGGCGGGGGGAGAACCCTACGAGCAGTACTTC	CASSLAGGEPYEQYF
TRBV5-1	NA	NA	TRBJ2-3	TGCGCCAGCAGCTTGGTCCTAGCCACCACAGATACGCAGTATTTT	CASSLVLATTDTQYF